These T cell receptor beta chains were read from a single sample in a study of breast tumors, draining lymph nodes, adjacent tissues. TCRdb reprocessed the multiplex PCR reads via MiXCR and lists one record per CDR3 protein. The table has about 230,000 distinct CDR3 sequences, roughly 32% seen once. The specimen was axillary lymph node tissue. These receptors all come from a female donor with breast cancer. Some clones in this sample may be carry-over from other donors' samples. The CDR3 runs from the conserved cysteine through the conserved F or W. The order of the fields is CDR3 protein, J gene, D gene, V gene. The D gene is left open where the match is weak.

CDR3: CASSVGIAGVQETQYF; J: TRBJ2-5; D: TRBD2; V: TRBV9
CDR3: CASSLQGRFKETQHF; J: TRBJ2-5; D: NA; V: TRBV5-1
CDR3: CASSLGRGGRSSGNTIYF; J: TRBJ1-3; D: NA; V: TRBV7-9
CDR3: CASSQGRLVKTQYF; J: TRBJ2-5; D: NA; V: TRBV14
CDR3: CSAGGQAIGYTF; J: TRBJ1-2; D: TRBD1; V: TRBV20-1
CDR3: CASSLFVGGDTQYF; J: TRBJ2-3; D: NA; V: TRBV5-1
CDR3: CAISEFGGYTF; J: TRBJ1-2; D: NA; V: TRBV10-3
CDR3: CASSFRTSNYGYTF; J: TRBJ1-2; D: NA; V: TRBV19
CDR3: CASSFERGDTQYF; J: TRBJ2-3; D: NA; V: TRBV7-9
CDR3: CASSLGPASGNTIYF; J: TRBJ1-3; D: NA; V: TRBV7-9
CDR3: CASSRSKDFENTIYF; J: TRBJ1-3; D: NA; V: TRBV4-1
CDR3: CAKRREGLPDTQYF; J: TRBJ2-3; D: TRBD2; V: TRBV6-4
CDR3: CASSLKIYNEQFF; J: TRBJ2-1; D: NA; V: TRBV6-6
CDR3: CASSSARVRNEKLFF; J: TRBJ1-4; D: NA; V: TRBV19
CDR3: CASSIMSGDDTEAFF; J: TRBJ1-1; D: NA; V: TRBV19
CDR3: CTSSSIANTGELLF; J: TRBJ2-2; D: NA; V: TRBV7-9
CDR3: CASSPGQNYEQYF; J: TRBJ2-7; D: NA; V: TRBV18
CDR3: CASTTSPSTGLYGYTF; J: TRBJ1-2; D: NA; V: TRBV7-8
CDR3: CASRRRSYNEQFF; J: TRBJ2-1; D: NA; V: TRBV28
CDR3: CSADTGRRDNEQFF; J: TRBJ2-1; D: NA; V: TRBV20-1
CDR3: CASSALAGGEQFF; J: TRBJ2-1; D: TRBD2; V: TRBV2
CDR3: CASRPGEGGRETQYF; J: TRBJ2-5; D: TRBD2; V: TRBV6-2/TRBV6-3
CDR3: CASIRTANTGELFF; J: TRBJ2-2; D: NA; V: TRBV19
CDR3: CSASRHSGRRYEQYF; J: TRBJ2-7; D: NA; V: TRBV20-1